The 18 T cell receptor beta chains presented below share a single source sample, sequenced in a study of T cell clones after liver transplantation (dated by TCRdb to about 2019). The library came from the immunoSEQ multiplex PCR assay. TCRdb took this table from immuneACCESS and kept in-frame rearrangements with V and J called. Such tables lack part of the clones; where checked against another copy, unresolved V genes explain under half of the gap, and the rest is unexplained. Here the sample has about 51,000 clones; 70% to 90% occur a single time. The ten largest clones add up to over 13% of the sample. Sequencing used CD8+ T cells from blood, obtained 12 months after liver transplant. These receptors all come from a human patient who received a liver transplant. After a transplant, the graft donor may have provided part of the T cells.

The V and J genes are TRBV15 and TRBJ2-2, with 7 nucleotides matching TRBD1. Germline loops: CDR1 LNHNV, CDR2 YYDKDF (reference sequence). This CDR3 contains 20 residues. V lost 3 bases, J lost 3 bases, and 19 bases stayed unmatched. CDR3 in DNA: TGTGCCACCAGCAGTTTCCGGGACAGAAGGTTGAGGACGGACACCGGGGAGCTGTTTTTT. Its translation: CATSSFRDRRLRTDTGELFF.

J is TRBJ2-3 and V is TRBV4-1; D gene unclear. CDR3 length: 13 amino acids. V lost 4 bases and J 2 bases, leaving 7 bases between the germline ends. Germline CDR1 MGHRA, CDR2 YSYEKL. In DNA form, the CDR3 reads TGCGCCAGCAGCCGAGCTTTCACAGATACGCAGTATTTT. Translating gives CASSRAFTDTQYF.

The chain couples TRBV19 to TRBJ2-2; no clear D. The CDR3 runs 12 residues. The V and J ends lost 8 bases and 7 bases respectively, with 11 bases between them. Germline V CDR1 and CDR2: LNHDA, SQIVND (reference sequence). In DNA, the CDR3 is TGTGCCAGTGGGGAACGGAGCGGGGAGCTGTTTTTT. This translates into CASGERSGELFF.

V usage is TRBV7-9 and J usage is TRBJ1-1, with D unresolved. V lost 3 bases and J 5 bases, leaving 13 bases between the germline ends. Germline V gene lookup returns CDR1 SEHNR and CDR2 FQNEAQ (reference sequence). This CDR3 spans 14 amino acids. The CDR3 protein is CASSLERLRTEAFF. In DNA, the CDR3 is TGTGCCAGCAGCTTGGAGAGGTTGAGGACTGAAGCTTTCTTT.

The V and J genes are TRBV27 and TRBJ2-1; 7 nucleotides line up with TRBD1. The CDR3 is 15 residues long. V dropped 10 bases and J dropped 1; count of bases not matched to a gene: 10. The germline V gene has CDR1 MNHEY and CDR2 SMNVEV (reference sequence). CDR3 DNA: TGTGCCACCCAGAACAGGGGAGTGTCCTACAATGAGCAGTTCTTC. It codes for CATQNRGVSYNEQFF.

This clone was seen a few times. Here the CDR3 reads CASSVLEGNQPQHF. The CDR3 coding sequence is TGTGCCAGCAGCGTCTTGGAGGGCAATCAGCCCCAGCATTTT. The chain has TRBV25-1 and TRBJ1-5; D is uncertain. Germline CDR1 reads MGHDK; CDR2 reads SYGVNS. This CDR3 comprises 14 residues. V was shortened by 6 bases and J by 2 bases, with 11 bases between the two germline ends.

This clone turned up a few times. The chain uses TRBV27 and TRBJ2-7, with 10 bases aligning to TRBD2. Trimming at V came to 10 bases and at J to 3 bases, leaving 9 bases not matched to a gene. CDR1 MNHEY and CDR2 SMNVEV come from the germline V gene (reference sequence). The CDR3 sequence is 14 residues long. The CDR3 sequence: CATSWLAGDYEQYF. The CDR3 nucleotides read TGTGCCACCTCATGGCTAGCGGGAGACTACGAGCAGTACTTC.

The chain joins TRBV19 to TRBJ2-7; 7 positions match TRBD1. CDR3 size: 14 residues. The trim removed 5 bases at V and 6 bases at J, leaving 10 bases unmatched. Germline V gene data show CDR1 as LNHDA and CDR2 as SQIVND (reference sequence). This CDR3 reads CASSERDSDPEQYF. Here the CDR3 DNA reads TGTGCCAGTAGTGAGAGGGACAGCGACCCCGAGCAGTACTTC.

This chain uses TRBV5-4 with TRBJ2-3, with D possibly TRBD2 on 7 matching bases. Germline V gives CDR1 SGHNT, CDR2 YYREEE (reference sequence). The ends were cut back, 4 bases at V and 1 base at J, with 16 bases in the middle. The CDR3 extends over 16 amino acids. CDR3 protein: CASSPGGRVRTDTQYF. In nucleotides, the CDR3 is TGTGCCAGCAGCCCGGGGGGCAGGGTACGCACAGATACGCAGTATTTT.

The chain has TRBV5-1 and TRBJ2-3; perhaps TRBD2 as D (6 bases). Germline V gives CDR1 SGHRS, CDR2 YFSETQ. V was cut by 7 bases and J by 2 bases, with 14 bases left in between. The CDR3 extends over 14 amino acids. The CDR3 DNA is TGCGCCAGCTTAATGGCGGGGCCCACAGATACGCAGTATTTT. Translation: CASLMAGPTDTQYF. The entire variable domain, with the rest obtained from reference TRBV5-1 and TRBJ2-3, is as follows: KAGVTQTPRYLIKTRGQQVTLSCSPISGHRSVSWYQQTPGQGLQFLFEYFSETQRNKGNFPGRFSGRQFSNSRSEMNVSTLELGDSALYLCASLMAGPTDTQYFGPGTRLTVL.

The chain couples TRBV5-1 to TRBJ2-7; D call uncertain. Germline V lookup: CDR1 SGHRS, CDR2 YFSETQ. Trimming took off 1 base at V and 0 bases at J, with 5 bases between the two ends. The CDR3 covers 13 residues. CDR3 residues: CASSLSSSYEQYF. CDR3 DNA: TGCGCCAGCAGCTTGAGCAGCTCCTACGAGCAGTACTTC.

The J gene is TRBJ2-1, the V gene TRBV4-1; TRBD1 or TRBD2 may be the D gene (5 bases each). Germline lookup yields CDR1 MGHRA and CDR2 YSYEKL. V lost 4 bases and J lost 3, with 13 bases in between. This CDR3 is built from 15 residues. CDR3 DNA sequence: TGCGCCAGCAGCCCCGGGACGGATAACTACAATGAGCAGTTCTTC. Protein sequence: CASSPGTDNYNEQFF.

V usage is TRBV30 and J usage is TRBJ2-7, with 10 bases fitting TRBD2. The germline V gene has CDR1 GTSNPN and CDR2 SVGIG (reference sequence). The CDR3 runs to 15 residues. V trimming: 5 bases; J trimming: 7 bases; junction bases outside the gene matches: 14. CDR3 amino acids: CAWLPLAGVTGEQYF. In nucleotides, the CDR3 is TGTGCCTGGTTACCGCTAGCGGGAGTAACGGGTGAGCAGTACTTC.

This rearrangement joins TRBV9 to TRBJ1-2, with 8 bases aligning to TRBD1. This CDR3 has 15 amino acids. J was trimmed by 4 bases and V by 0 bases; bases with no gene match: 5. Germline loops: CDR1 SGDLS, CDR2 YYNGEE. The CDR3, as DNA: TGTGCCAGCAGCGTAGGACAGGGGACCCCCTATGGCTACACCTTC. Translated: CASSVGQGTPYGYTF.

This sequence joins TRBV28 and TRBJ2-3, with D hard to call. This CDR3 region has 15 residues. Trimming cost V 6 bases and J 1 base, with 14 bases left between them. Germline V gives CDR1 MDHEN, CDR2 SYDVKM. DNA of the CDR3: TGTGCCAGCAGCCGAAGCCAGTCTGGCACAGATACGCAGTATTTT. This sequence encodes CASSRSQSGTDTQYF.

The genes are TRBV10-1 and TRBJ2-7, with D unclear. The germline V gene has CDR1 WNHNN and CDR2 SYGVQD (reference sequence). There are 12 residues in the CDR3. The V and J ends lost 3 bases and 4 bases respectively, with 7 bases between them. The DNA for the CDR3 is TGCGCCAGCAGTGACCAGTCGTACGAGCAGTACTTC. This codes for CASSDQSYEQYF.

This sequence joins TRBV19 and TRBJ1-1; tentative D call: TRBD1 (5 bases). Trimming cost V 9 bases and J 3 bases, with 11 bases left between them. Germline loops: CDR1 LNHDA, CDR2 SQIVND (reference sequence). The CDR3 has 12 amino acids. The CDR3 coding sequence is TGTGCCAGCCGGGCGGGGGACACTGAAGCTTTCTTT. It yields the protein CASRAGDTEAFF.

This chain links TRBV5-1 with TRBJ2-1; tentatively, D is TRBD2 (6 bases). Trimming shortened V by 1 base and J by 0 bases, and 11 bases separated the two germline ends. Germline V lookup: CDR1 SGHRS, CDR2 YFSETQ. The CDR3 extends over 16 amino acids. In DNA, the CDR3 is TGCGCCAGCAGCTTGACTAGCCCAAGCTCCTACAATGAGCAGTTCTTC. Its translation: CASSLTSPSSYNEQFF.